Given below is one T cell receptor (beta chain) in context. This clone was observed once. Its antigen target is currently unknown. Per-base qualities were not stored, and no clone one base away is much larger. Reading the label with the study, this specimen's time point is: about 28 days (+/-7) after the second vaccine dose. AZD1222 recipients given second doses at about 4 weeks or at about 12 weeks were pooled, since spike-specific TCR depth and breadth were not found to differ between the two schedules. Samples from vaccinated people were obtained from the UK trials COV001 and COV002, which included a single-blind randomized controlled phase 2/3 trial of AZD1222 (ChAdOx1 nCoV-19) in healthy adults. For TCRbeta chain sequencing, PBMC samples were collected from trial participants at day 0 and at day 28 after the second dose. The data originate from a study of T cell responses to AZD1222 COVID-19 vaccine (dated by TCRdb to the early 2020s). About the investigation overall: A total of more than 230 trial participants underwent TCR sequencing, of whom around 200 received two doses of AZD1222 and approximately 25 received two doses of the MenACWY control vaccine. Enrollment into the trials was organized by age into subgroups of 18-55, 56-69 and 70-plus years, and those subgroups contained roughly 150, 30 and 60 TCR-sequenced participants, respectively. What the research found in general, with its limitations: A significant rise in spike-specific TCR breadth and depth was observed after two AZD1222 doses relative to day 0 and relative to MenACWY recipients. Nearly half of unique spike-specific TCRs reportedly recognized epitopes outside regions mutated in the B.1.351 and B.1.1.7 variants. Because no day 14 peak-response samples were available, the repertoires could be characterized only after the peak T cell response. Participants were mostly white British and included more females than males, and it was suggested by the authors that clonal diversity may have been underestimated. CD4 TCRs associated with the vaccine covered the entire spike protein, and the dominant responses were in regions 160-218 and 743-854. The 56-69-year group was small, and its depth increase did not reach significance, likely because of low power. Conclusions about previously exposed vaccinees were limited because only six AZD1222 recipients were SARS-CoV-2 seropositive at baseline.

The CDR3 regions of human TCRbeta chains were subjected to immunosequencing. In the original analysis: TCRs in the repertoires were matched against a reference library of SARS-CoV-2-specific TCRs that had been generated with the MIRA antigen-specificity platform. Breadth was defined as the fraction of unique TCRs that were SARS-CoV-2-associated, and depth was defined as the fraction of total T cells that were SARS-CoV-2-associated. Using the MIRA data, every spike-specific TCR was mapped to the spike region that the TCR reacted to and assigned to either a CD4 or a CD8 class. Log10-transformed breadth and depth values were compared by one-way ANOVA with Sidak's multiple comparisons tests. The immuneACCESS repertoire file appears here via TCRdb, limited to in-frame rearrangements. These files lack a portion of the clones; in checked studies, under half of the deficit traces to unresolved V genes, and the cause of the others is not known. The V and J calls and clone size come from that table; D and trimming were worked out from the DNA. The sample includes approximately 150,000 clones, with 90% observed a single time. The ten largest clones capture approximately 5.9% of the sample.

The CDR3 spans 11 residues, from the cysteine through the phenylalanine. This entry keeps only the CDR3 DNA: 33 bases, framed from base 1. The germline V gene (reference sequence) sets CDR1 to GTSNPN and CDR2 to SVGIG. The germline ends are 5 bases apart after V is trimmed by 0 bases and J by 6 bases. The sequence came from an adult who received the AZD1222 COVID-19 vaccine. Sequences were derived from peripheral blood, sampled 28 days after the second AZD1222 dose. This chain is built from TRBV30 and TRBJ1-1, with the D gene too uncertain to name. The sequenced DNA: TGTGCCTGGAGTGTACGGGCTGAAGCTTTCTTT. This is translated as CAWSVRAEAFF. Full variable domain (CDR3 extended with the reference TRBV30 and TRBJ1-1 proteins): SQTIHQWPATLVQPVGSPLSLECTVEGTSNPNLYWYRQAAGRGLQLLFYSVGIGQISSEVPQNLSASRPQDRQFILSSKKLLLSDSGFYLCAWSVRAEAFFGQGTRLTVV.